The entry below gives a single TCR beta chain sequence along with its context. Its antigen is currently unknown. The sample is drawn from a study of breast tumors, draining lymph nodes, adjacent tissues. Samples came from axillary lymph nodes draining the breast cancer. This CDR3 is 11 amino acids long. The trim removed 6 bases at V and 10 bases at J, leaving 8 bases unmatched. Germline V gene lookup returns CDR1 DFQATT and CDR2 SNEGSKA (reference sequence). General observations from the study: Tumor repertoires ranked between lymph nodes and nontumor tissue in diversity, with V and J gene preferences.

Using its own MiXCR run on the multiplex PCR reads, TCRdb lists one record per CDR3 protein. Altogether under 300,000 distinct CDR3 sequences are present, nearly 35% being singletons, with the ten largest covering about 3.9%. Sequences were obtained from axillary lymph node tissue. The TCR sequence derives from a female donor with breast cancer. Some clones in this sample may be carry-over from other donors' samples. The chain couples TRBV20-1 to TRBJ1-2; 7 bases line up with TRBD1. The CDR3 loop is CSASQGLVYTF. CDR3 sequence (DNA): TGCAGTGCGTCACAGGGGTTAGTCTACACCTTC.